This T cell receptor beta chain was recorded in a study of identical twins (dated by TCRdb to between 2015 and 2016). For the study in its entirety: TCR alpha and beta repertoires from monozygotic twins, unrelated adults of various ages and cord blood were deep-sequenced to test whether fetal clonotypes persist. To rule out contamination, the twin experiments were replicated at different times with different library preparation protocols. Beyond this particular receptor, the publication reports: Compared with coincidental sharing between unrelated individuals, an excess of low generation-probability sequences was observed among out-of-frame TCR alpha sequences shared between twins. Zero-insertion analyses could be partly confounded by invariant T cells such as MAIT and iNKT, although diverse VJ usage argued against such confounding for most clonotypes. A weaker excess of twin sharing was found in beta out-of-frame sequences because the signal-to-noise ratio was lowered by fewer shared sequences. In monozygotic twins, recombination models systematically underestimated out-of-frame TCR alpha sharing, but the models matched the sharing seen between unrelated individuals. Fewer insertions were carried by abundant cord blood beta clonotypes, a similar but weaker trend appeared in young adult naive repertoires, and no such trend appeared in memory repertoires. Because the same donors could not be followed over many years, conclusions were based on cross-sectional statistical analysis.

Including cysteine and phenylalanine, the CDR3 has 15 amino acids. Left in the record is the CDR3 DNA by itself, 45 bases read in frame from the first base. CDR1 is given as MNHEY and CDR2 as SMNVEV, both from the germline V gene (reference sequence). V is cut by 8 bases and J by 0 bases, and the space between the germline ends is 11 bases. Every donor was a healthy Caucasian. The twin cohort consisted of three pairs of female monozygotic twins, all aged roughly 18 to 30 years. Peripheral blood mononuclear cells were the source from which RNA for the TCR libraries was isolated. This clonotype was seen only a few times. Which antigen it targets is not known. Within one base of it there is no much larger clone, and no base qualities were kept. Receptor amplification or capture employed 5' RACE. These reads were obtained on an Illumina HiSeq 2000. Template switching introduced a universal primer binding site; the final cDNA contained a unique molecular identifier, enabling accurate counting of TCR cDNA molecules. First-strand cDNA for TCR alpha and beta chains was synthesized from specific primers in the conserved constant-segment region. To control for contamination, every cDNA library was double barcoded, receiving both a SMART-Mk sample barcode and Illumina barcodes. TruSeq adapter sequences along with Illumina sample barcodes were introduced in two successive PCR steps. Sequencing of the TCR alpha and beta cDNA libraries was done on the Illumina HiSeq platform using custom primers. From the authors' description of their analysis: MiGEC was used to process raw reads and extract unique molecular identifiers, and MiXCR was used to find CDR3 positions. For each individual, recombination models were inferred using an EM algorithm with the repgenHMM and IGoR tools. The analysis of shared clonotypes was done with the tcR package in R, with sharing normalized by the product of cloneset sizes. To study raw recombination free of thymic and clonal selection effects, out-of-frame nonproductive sequences were analyzed. TCRdb applied fastp at Q25 and MiXCR to the public reads, then kept only in-frame beta chains. Entries are consolidated by CDR3 protein sequence, retaining the most common genes and DNA. These V and J calls rely on TCRdb rather than the paper's analysis. This sample lists under 800,000 distinct CDR3 sequences; 20% to 25% were detected once. Jointly, the top ten make up 4% to 4.5% of the sample.

This sample was also put to use in a study of T cells expressing NK-cell markers. As the second publication notes: Seven to nine donors provided sorted CD3+CD56+NKG2C+, CD3+CD56+NKG2C- and CD3+CD56-NKG2C+ T-cell subsets, whose TCR beta-chain repertoires were profiled. Of the eight sequenced donors, seven were found to be HCMV-seropositive and one was found to be HCMV-seronegative. In several experiments an anti-gammadeltaTCR antibody was added to restrict sorting to alphabetaTCR-expressing T cells. In several donors, the dominant CD3+CD56+NKG2C+ clonotypes ranked among the top 10 CD8+ clonotypes, making up about 1.0-7.0% of CD8+ T cells. Those dominant clonotypes were again the most abundant among CD3+CD56-NKG2C+ cells in a few donors, at roughly 28.3-65%. It remained unclear whether the expanded NKG2C-expressing T cell clones were specific for HCMV antigens. All eight donors whose samples were sequenced were randomly selected healthy volunteers, three of them men and five women. HCMV-specific IgG was detected in serum with a commercial ELISA kit to determine HCMV serostatus. For roughly six donors, bulk peripheral blood T-cell repertoires were additionally sequenced from unsorted PBMC. MIGEC handled demultiplexing of the reads and grouping by UMI, while MiTCR was used to assemble and quantify clonotypes. To exclude erroneous sequences, any TCR cDNA sequence not supported by at least two reads was discarded. The tcR package was used for downstream repertoire analysis, and clonotypes were matched between fractions using CDR3 nucleotide sequence together with V segment. VDJmatch was used to annotate antigen specificity against VDJdb, with one amino acid substitution in CDR3 permitted.

The source is a woman aged 18 to 35 in good health. The material sequenced was PBMCs. The chain joins TRBV27 to TRBJ2-6; the D gene is possibly TRBD1 or TRBD2, each agreeing over 5 bases. The encoded CDR3 is CASGTARSGANVLTF. The DNA sequence is given as TGTGCCAGCGGGACGGCCCGCTCTGGGGCCAACGTCCTGACTTTC.